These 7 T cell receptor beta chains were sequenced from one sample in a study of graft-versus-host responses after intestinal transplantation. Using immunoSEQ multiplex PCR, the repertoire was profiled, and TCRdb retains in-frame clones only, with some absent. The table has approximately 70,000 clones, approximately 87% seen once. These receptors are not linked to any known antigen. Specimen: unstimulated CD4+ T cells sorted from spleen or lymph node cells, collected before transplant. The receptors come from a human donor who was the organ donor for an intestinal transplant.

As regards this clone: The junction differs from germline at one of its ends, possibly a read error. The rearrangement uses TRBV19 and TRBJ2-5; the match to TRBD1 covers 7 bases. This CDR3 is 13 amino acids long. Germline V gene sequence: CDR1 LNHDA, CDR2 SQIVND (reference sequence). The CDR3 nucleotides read TGTGCCAGTAGAATAGGGGGCCAGGAGACCCAGTACTTC. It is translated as CASRIGGQETQYF.

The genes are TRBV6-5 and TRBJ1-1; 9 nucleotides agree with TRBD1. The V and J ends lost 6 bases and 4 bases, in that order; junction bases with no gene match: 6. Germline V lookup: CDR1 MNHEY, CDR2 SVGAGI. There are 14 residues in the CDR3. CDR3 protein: CASRRDRVVTEAFF. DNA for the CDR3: TGTGCCAGCAGGAGGGACAGGGTGGTCACTGAAGCTTTCTTT.

The CDR3 DNA follows: TGTGCCAGCAGCGCCCAGACAGGGTGGAATGAGCAGTTCTTC. It specifies CASSAQTGWNEQFF. The chain employs TRBV7-2 and TRBJ2-1; TRBD1 aligns across 7 bases. The CDR3 totals 14 residues. Germline assignment: CDR1 SGHTA and CDR2 FQGNSA. Trimming removed 5 bases from V and 7 bases from J; junction bases left unmatched: 8.

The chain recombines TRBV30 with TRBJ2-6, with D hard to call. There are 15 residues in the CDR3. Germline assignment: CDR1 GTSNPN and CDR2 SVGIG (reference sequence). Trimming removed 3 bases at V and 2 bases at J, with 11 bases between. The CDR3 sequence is CAWREFRTGANVLTF. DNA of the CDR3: TGTGCCTGGAGAGAGTTCCGAACTGGGGCCAACGTCCTGACTTTC.

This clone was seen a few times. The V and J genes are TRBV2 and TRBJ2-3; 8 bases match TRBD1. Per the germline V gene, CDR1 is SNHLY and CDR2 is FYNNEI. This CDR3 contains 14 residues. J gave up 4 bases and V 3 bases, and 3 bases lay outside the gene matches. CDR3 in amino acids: CASSDRGRADTQYF. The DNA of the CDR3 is TGTGCCAGCAGTGACAGGGGGCGAGCAGATACGCAGTATTTT.

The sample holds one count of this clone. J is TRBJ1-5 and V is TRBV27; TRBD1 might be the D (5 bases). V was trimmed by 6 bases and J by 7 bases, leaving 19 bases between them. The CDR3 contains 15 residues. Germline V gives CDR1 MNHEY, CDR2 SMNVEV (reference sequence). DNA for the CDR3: TGTGCCAGCAGGCTCGCGGGGCCCCCGGGGCAGCCCCAGCATTTT. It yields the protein CASRLAGPPGQPQHF.

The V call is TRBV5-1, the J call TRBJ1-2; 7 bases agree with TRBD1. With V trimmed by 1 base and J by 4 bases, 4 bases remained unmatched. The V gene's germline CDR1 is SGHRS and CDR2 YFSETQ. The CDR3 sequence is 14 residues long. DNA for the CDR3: TGCGCCAGCAGCTTGAATCGGGACAGCTATGGCTACACCTTC. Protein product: CASSLNRDSYGYTF. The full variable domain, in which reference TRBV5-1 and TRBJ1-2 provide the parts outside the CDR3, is KAGVTQTPRYLIKTRGQQVTLSCSPISGHRSVSWYQQTPGQGLQFLFEYFSETQRNKGNFPGRFSGRQFSNSRSEMNVSTLELGDSALYLCASSLNRDSYGYTFGSGTRLTVV.